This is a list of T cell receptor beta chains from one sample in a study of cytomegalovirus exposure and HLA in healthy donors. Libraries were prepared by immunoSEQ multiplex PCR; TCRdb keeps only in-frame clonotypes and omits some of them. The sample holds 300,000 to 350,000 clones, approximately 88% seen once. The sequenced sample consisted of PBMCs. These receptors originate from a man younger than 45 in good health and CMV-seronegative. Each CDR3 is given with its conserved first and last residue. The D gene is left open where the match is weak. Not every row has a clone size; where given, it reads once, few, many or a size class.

CDR3 protein: CASSLTTTGTIRDGYTF
CDR3 DNA: TGTGCCAGCTCACTTACCACGACAGGGACGATTCGGGATGGCTACACCTTC
clone size: -
V gene: TRBV18
J gene: TRBJ1-2
D gene: TRBD1

CDR3 protein: CARSTHDWVAYYEQYF
CDR3 DNA: TGTGCCAGAAGCACTCATGACTGGGTCGCCTACTACGAGCAGTACTTC
clone size: -
V gene: TRBV5-3
J gene: TRBJ2-7
D gene: -

CDR3 protein: CAISEGGQGNYGYTF
CDR3 DNA: TGTGCCATCAGTGAGGGTGGACAGGGCAACTATGGCTACACCTTC
clone size: few
V gene: TRBV10-3
J gene: TRBJ1-2
D gene: TRBD1

CDR3 protein: CASSGDRGTYGYTF
CDR3 DNA: TGTGCCAGCAGCGGGGACAGGGGAACCTATGGCTACACCTTC
clone size: once
V gene: TRBV6-5
J gene: TRBJ1-2
D gene: TRBD1

CDR3 protein: CASSFTENYGYTF
CDR3 DNA: TGCGCCAGCAGCTTTACAGAAAACTATGGCTACACCTTC
clone size: -
V gene: TRBV5-1
J gene: TRBJ1-2
D gene: -

CDR3 protein: CASSKTGGYSYGYTF
CDR3 DNA: TGTGCCAGCAGTAAAACAGGGGGCTATAGCTATGGCTACACCTTC
clone size: -
V gene: TRBV27
J gene: TRBJ1-2
D gene: TRBD1

CDR3 protein: CASSDTIVDTQYF
CDR3 DNA: TGTGCCAGCAGTGACACCATAGTGGATACGCAGTATTTT
clone size: -
V gene: TRBV6-4
J gene: TRBJ2-3
D gene: -

CDR3 protein: CASSLRQDLNSPLHF
CDR3 DNA: TGTGCCAGCAGTCTAAGACAGGACCTGAATTCACCCCTCCACTTT
clone size: few
V gene: TRBV27
J gene: TRBJ1-6
D gene: -

CDR3 protein: CASRPGTGSSGYTF
CDR3 DNA: TGTGCCAGCAGACCTGGGACAGGGAGTAGCGGCTACACCTTC
clone size: -
V gene: TRBV6-5
J gene: TRBJ1-2
D gene: TRBD1

CDR3 protein: CASSREGSLPHEQYF
CDR3 DNA: TGCGCCAGCAGCCGGGAGGGATCCCTTCCACACGAGCAGTACTTC
clone size: -
V gene: TRBV4-1
J gene: TRBJ2-7
D gene: TRBD2

CDR3 protein: CASSQDRWATDTQYF
CDR3 DNA: TGTGCCAGCAGCCAAGATCGGTGGGCTACAGATACGCAGTATTTT
clone size: -
V gene: TRBV14
J gene: TRBJ2-3
D gene: -

CDR3 protein: CASSLEQNTEAFF
CDR3 DNA: TGCGCCAGCAGCTTGGAGCAGAACACTGAAGCTTTCTTT
clone size: -
V gene: TRBV5-1
J gene: TRBJ1-1
D gene: -

CDR3 protein: CASSLSQPQHF
CDR3 DNA: TGTGCCAGTAGTCTCAGTCAGCCCCAGCATTTT
clone size: -
V gene: TRBV19
J gene: TRBJ1-5
D gene: -

CDR3 protein: CASATTQSYEQYF
CDR3 DNA: TGTGCCAGCGCGACTACGCAATCCTACGAGCAGTACTTC
clone size: -
V gene: TRBV7-9
J gene: TRBJ2-7
D gene: -

CDR3 protein: CAVGTAEKLFF
CDR3 DNA: TGTGCGGTTGGGACAGCTGAAAAACTGTTTTTT
clone size: few
V gene: TRBV7-9
J gene: TRBJ1-4
D gene: TRBD1

CDR3 protein: CASSPAPGVSYGYTF
CDR3 DNA: TGTGCCAGCAGCCCAGCGCCGGGGGTGTCCTATGGCTACACCTTC
clone size: -
V gene: TRBV5-4
J gene: TRBJ1-2
D gene: -

CDR3 protein: CASSIGLGGPVIQYF
CDR3 DNA: TGTGCCAGCAGCATAGGGCTAGGGGGCCCTGTTATTCAGTACTTC
clone size: -
V gene: TRBV11-2
J gene: TRBJ2-4
D gene: TRBD1